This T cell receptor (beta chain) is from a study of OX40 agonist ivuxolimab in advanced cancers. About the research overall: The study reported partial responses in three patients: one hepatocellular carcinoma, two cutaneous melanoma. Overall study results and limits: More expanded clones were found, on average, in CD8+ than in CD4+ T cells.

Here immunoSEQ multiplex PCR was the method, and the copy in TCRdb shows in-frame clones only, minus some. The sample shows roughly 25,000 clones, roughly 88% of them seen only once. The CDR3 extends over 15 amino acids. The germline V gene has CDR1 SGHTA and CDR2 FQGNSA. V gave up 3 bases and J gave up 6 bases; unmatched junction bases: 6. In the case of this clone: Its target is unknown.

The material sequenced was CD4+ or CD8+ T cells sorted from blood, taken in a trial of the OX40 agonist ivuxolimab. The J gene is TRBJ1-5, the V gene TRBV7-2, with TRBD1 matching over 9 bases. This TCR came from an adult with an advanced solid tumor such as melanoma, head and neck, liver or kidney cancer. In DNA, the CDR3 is TGTGCCAGCAGCTTCACACAGGGGGCAAGTCAGCCCCAGCATTTT. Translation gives CASSFTQGASQPQHF.